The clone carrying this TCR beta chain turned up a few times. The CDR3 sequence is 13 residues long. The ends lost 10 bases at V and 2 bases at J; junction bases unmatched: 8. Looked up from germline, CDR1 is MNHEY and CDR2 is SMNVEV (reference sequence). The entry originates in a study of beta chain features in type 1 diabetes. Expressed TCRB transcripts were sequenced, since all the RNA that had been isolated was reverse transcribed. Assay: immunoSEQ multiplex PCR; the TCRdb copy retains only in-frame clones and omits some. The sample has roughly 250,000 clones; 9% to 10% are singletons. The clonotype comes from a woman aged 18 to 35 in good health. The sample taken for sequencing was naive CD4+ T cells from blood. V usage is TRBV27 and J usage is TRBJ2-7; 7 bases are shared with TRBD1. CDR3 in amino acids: CATTGDNTYEQYF. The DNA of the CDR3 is TGTGCCACCACAGGGGATAACACCTACGAGCAGTACTTC.